These 3 T cell receptor beta chains originate from one sample sequenced in a study of regulatory T cells in long-lasting Graves disease. Time point specified: newly diagnosed GD, antithyroid drugs for less than 3 months. RNA extracted from PBMCs served as the sequencing template. Arm-PCR of CDR3 regions with iRepertoire HTBI primers generated TCR beta libraries. One entry per CDR3 protein results from TCRdb running MiXCR on the multiplex PCR reads. The table includes hundreds of thousands of distinct CDR3 sequences, 15% to 19% detected once. Material: peripheral blood mononuclear cells (PBMCs), obtained at new diagnosis, from a patient treated with antithyroid drugs. The source of these receptors is a female donor with Graves disease.

V gene TRBV6-2 or TRBV6-3 combines with J gene TRBJ2-3; 13 bases map to TRBD2. The CDR3 length is 15 residues. Germline CDR1 MNHEY, CDR2 SVGEGT. V lost 6 bases to trimming and J lost 3 bases; unmatched junction nucleotides: 3. In DNA form, the CDR3 reads TGTGCCAGCAGGTGGACTAGCGGGGGTACAGATACGCAGTATTTT. The encoded protein is CASRWTSGGTDTQYF.

This clonotype was seen many times. This rearrangement joins TRBV28 to TRBJ2-7; the match to TRBD2 covers 7 bases. Trimming removed 4 bases from V and 5 bases from J; junction bases left unmatched: 23. Germline CDR1 MDHEN, CDR2 SYDVKM. The length of the CDR3 is 19 residues. The CDR3, as DNA: TGTGCCAGCAGTTCCCCCCTCCTTAACTCTGGCGGGAGAAGGAACGAGCAGTACTTC. Protein sequence: CASSSPLLNSGGRRNEQYF.

This clonotype was observed many times. The chain is built from TRBV12-5 and TRBJ1-3; the match to TRBD1 covers 8 bases. The CDR3 has 16 residues. The ends lost 1 base at V and 1 base at J; junction bases unmatched: 3. From germline, CDR1 is LGHNT and CDR2 FRNRAP. The CDR3 reads CASGLGDRSSGNTIYF. DNA for the CDR3: TGTGCTAGTGGTTTGGGGGACAGGTCTTCTGGAAACACCATATATTTT.